These 6 T cell receptor beta chains were all obtained from the same sample, sequenced in a study of vaccination effects on CD4 cells after COVID-19. These receptors have no identified antigens. Sequencing in the ViraFEST assay came after antigen-specific CD4+ T cells had been expanded with viral peptide pools, which were used to stimulate PBMC. CD4+ T cells were isolated after 10 days of culture. Testing of the vaccine recipients showed negative nucleocapsid antibodies and no prior SARS-CoV-2 infection. Profiling relied on immunoSEQ multiplex PCR, and the TCRdb table lists in-frame clones only, not all of them. The sample has approximately 24,000 clones, 65% to 80% seen once. The source material was CD4+ T cells from PBMCs cultured with HCoV-NL63 spike peptides, sampled before COVID-19 vaccination. Receptors were obtained from a human donor who received a COVID-19 vaccine.

This clone was detected once. J is TRBJ1-5 and V is TRBV6-5, with D tentatively TRBD1 (5 bases). V lost 6 bases to trimming and J lost 2 bases, with 11 bases between them. CDR1 and CDR2 (germline): MNHEY, SVGAGI. CDR3 length: 14 amino acids. CDR3 sequence (DNA): TGTGCCAGCAGGCAGGGACTTGGCAATCAGCCCCAGCATTTT. Translating gives CASRQGLGNQPQHF.

V and J are TRBV19 and TRBJ1-6, with D unresolved. The CDR3 covers 14 residues. CDR1 and CDR2 from the germline V gene are LNHDA and SQIVND (reference sequence). V shed 7 bases and J shed 8 bases, with 15 bases lying between them. CDR3 in DNA: TGTGCCAGTATCCCGAGACTATGGTATTCACCCCTCCACTTT. It encodes CASIPRLWYSPLHF. Drawing the rest from reference TRBV19 and TRBJ1-6, the complete variable domain is DGGITQSPKYLFRKEGQNVTLSCEQNLNHDAMYWYRQDPGQGLRLIYYSQIVNDFQKGDIAEGYSVSREKKESFPLTVTSAQKNPTAFYLCASIPRLWYSPLHFGNGTRLTVT.

The chain recombines TRBV5-1 with TRBJ2-1; maybe TRBD1 (6 bases). Germline V lookup: CDR1 SGHRS, CDR2 YFSETQ. V dropped 4 bases and J dropped 6 bases, with 11 bases sitting between them. The CDR3 contains 13 residues. This CDR3 reads CASSGQQGNEQFF. CDR3 nucleotide sequence: TGCGCCAGCAGCGGCCAACAGGGCAATGAGCAGTTCTTC.

The CDR3: CAGVAGEQFF. The CDR3 DNA reads as TGTGCCGGAGTTGCAGGAGAGCAGTTCTTC. The genes are TRBV30 and TRBJ2-1; D gene ambiguous. Trimming shortened V by 8 bases and J by 10 bases, and 12 bases separated the two germline ends. Looked up from germline, CDR1 is GTSNPN and CDR2 is SVGIG (reference sequence). The CDR3 is made up of 10 amino acids.

The chain carries TRBV5-1 and TRBJ1-2; possible D gene TRBD1, 5 bases. In germline, CDR1 is SGHRS, CDR2 YFSETQ. V lost 0 bases to trimming and J lost 1 base, with 10 bases between them. The CDR3 is made up of 15 amino acids. CDR3 protein: CASSLGGTDNYGYTF. The DNA for the CDR3 is TGCGCCAGCAGCTTGGGGGGGACCGATAACTATGGCTACACCTTC. Using reference TRBV5-1 and TRBJ1-2 for the parts outside the CDR3, the full variable domain is KAGVTQTPRYLIKTRGQQVTLSCSPISGHRSVSWYQQTPGQGLQFLFEYFSETQRNKGNFPGRFSGRQFSNSRSEMNVSTLELGDSALYLCASSLGGTDNYGYTFGSGTRLTVV.

In its sample, this clone is medium-sized. This chain links TRBV9 with TRBJ1-1, with 8 bases identical to TRBD1. J lost 0 bases, V lost 3 bases, and 7 bases had no gene match. In germline, CDR1 is SGDLS, CDR2 YYNGEE. This CDR3 spans 16 amino acids. CDR3 protein: CASSGRQGLMNTEAFF. In nucleotides, the CDR3 is TGTGCCAGCAGCGGGCGACAGGGGCTGATGAACACTGAAGCTTTCTTT.